These T cell receptor beta chains were read from a single sample in a study of T cell repertoires in cytomegalovirus infection. TCRdb re-called the reads with MiXCR, one entry per CDR3 protein. The sample contains some 100,000 distinct CDR3 sequences, about 28% of which appear only once. Antigen specificity for these receptors is unknown. This specimen consisted of CD8+ T cells from cultured PBMCs, obtained from culture after CMV antigen stimulation. All receptors come from a human donor in good health (CMV status not recorded). Some clones in this sample may be carry-over from other donors' samples. Both conserved end residues are part of each CDR3. The D gene is left open where the match is weak. Clone sizes are given selectively: once, few, many, or a class where the clone is expanded.

v_call	j_call	d_call	clone_size	cdr3_nt	cdr3_aa
TRBV5-4	TRBJ2-2	NA	NA	TGTGCCAGCAGCTTCCTTAGCGGAACCGGGGAGCTGTTTTTT	CASSFLSGTGELFF
TRBV12-3/TRBV12-4	TRBJ2-3	NA	few	TGTGCCAGCAGTTTGTTGGCGGACACAGATACGCAGTATTTT	CASSLLADTDTQYF
TRBV12-3/TRBV12-4	TRBJ2-3	NA	NA	TGTGCCAGCAGTTTCCCGCACACAGATACGCAGTATTTT	CASSFPHTDTQYF
TRBV2	TRBJ1-2	NA	NA	TGTGCCAGCAGCCTGGAAAGGCCAGGCCCGAACTATGGCTACACCTTC	CASSLERPGPNYGYTF
TRBV4-2	TRBJ2-3	NA	NA	TGTGCCAGCAGCCAAGTCCTGACCACAGATACGCAGTATTTT	CASSQVLTTDTQYF
TRBV7-2	TRBJ2-7	NA	many	TGTGCCAGCAGTTTCGGACTATTCTACGAGCAGTACTTC	CASSFGLFYEQYF
TRBV29-1	TRBJ1-5	NA	NA	TGCAGCGCCCGACTCTCGGAGGGGAATCAGCCCCAGCATTTT	CSARLSEGNQPQHF
TRBV24-1	TRBJ1-2	NA	NA	TGTGCCACCAGTGATATTGGACAAGGCGGTGGCTACACCTTC	CATSDIGQGGGYTF
TRBV5-1	TRBJ2-1	TRBD2	NA	TGCGCCAGCAGCTTGACTAGCGGGGGGGGCAATGAGCAGTTCTTC	CASSLTSGGGNEQFF
TRBV6-1	TRBJ2-5	TRBD1	NA	TGTGCCAGCAGTGAGTTGGGACAGCAAGAGACCCAGTACTTC	CASSELGQQETQYF
TRBV5-1	TRBJ1-1	NA	few	TGCGCCAGCAGACTGGGACCGCCAGAAATGAACACTGAAGCTTTCTTT	CASRLGPPEMNTEAFF
TRBV6-2/TRBV6-3	TRBJ2-7	NA	NA	TGTACCAGCGGCTCCAGGACCTACGAGCAGTACTTC	CTSGSRTYEQYF
TRBV11-1	TRBJ1-2	NA	many	TGTGCCAGCAGCTTATCGATTAACTATGGCTACACCTTC	CASSLSINYGYTF
TRBV7-4	TRBJ1-2	TRBD1	NA	TGTGCCAGCAGCGGACCGGGACAGGGAGACCCTTTTAACTATGGCTACACCTTC	CASSGPGQGDPFNYGYTF
TRBV11-2	TRBJ2-7	NA	few	TGTGCCAGCAGCGGGCGGGGCCACGCCCGGCCCTACGAGCAGTACTTC	CASSGRGHARPYEQYF
TRBV27	TRBJ2-3	NA	NA	TGTGCCAGCAGTTACCTGGGACGGGGGGCAGTCGATACGCAGTATTTT	CASSYLGRGAVDTQYF
TRBV2	TRBJ2-7	NA	once	TGTGCCAGCAGGGAAAGGGTGTACGAGCAGTACTTC	CASRERVYEQYF
TRBV20-1	TRBJ2-7	TRBD2	NA	TGCAGCAGCCTAGCGGGGGGTACAACCTACGAGCAGTACTTC	CSSLAGGTTYEQYF
TRBV7-2	TRBJ2-3	TRBD2	many	TGTGCCAGCAGCTTCCCCCCCGGGGGGGCCCCAGATACGCAGTATTTT	CASSFPPGGAPDTQYF
TRBV27	TRBJ1-2	NA	few	TGTGCCAGCGGTTACAGGGAAATCGATGGCTACACCTTC	CASGYREIDGYTF
TRBV19	TRBJ1-2	NA	few	TGTGCCAGTACCCCCTCAGGGCAGGGGACCTATGGCTACACCTTC	CASTPSGQGTYGYTF
TRBV28	TRBJ1-2	NA	NA	TGTGCCAGCAGTTTGGCAGGGAATAACTATGGCTACACCTTC	CASSLAGNNYGYTF
TRBV4-1	TRBJ1-5	NA	few	TGCGCCAGCAGCCCTCCCCCAGGGGTTGGCAATCAGCCCCAGCATTTT	CASSPPPGVGNQPQHF
TRBV11-2	TRBJ2-7	NA	few	TGTGCCAGCAGCTTAGACGGTACCTACGAGCAGTACTTC	CASSLDGTYEQYF
TRBV13	TRBJ1-1	TRBD1	NA	TGTGCCAGCAGCTTAGTTAGGGGGCACACTGAAGCTTTCTTT	CASSLVRGHTEAFF
TRBV12-3/TRBV12-4	TRBJ2-1	TRBD2	many	TGTGCCAGCAGTCACCTCGGGGGGTCGGACTACAATGAGCAGTTCTTC	CASSHLGGSDYNEQFF
TRBV2	TRBJ1-2	NA	few	TGTGCCAGCAGTGAAGCAACAGGGTCTAACTATGGCTACACCTTC	CASSEATGSNYGYTF
TRBV7-3	TRBJ1-1	TRBD1	many	TGTGCCAGCAAGCTCCAGGGGGCCCCTGAAGCTTTCTTT	CASKLQGAPEAFF
TRBV4-2	TRBJ1-1	NA	NA	TGTGCCAGCAGCCGGAATATAGGGGATACTGAAGCTTTCTTT	CASSRNIGDTEAFF
TRBV6-1	TRBJ1-3	NA	few	TGTGCCAGCAGCCAAGACCGCTACTCTGGAAACACCATATATTTT	CASSQDRYSGNTIYF
TRBV7-9	TRBJ2-7	NA	many	TGTGCCAGCAGCTTAGTGGCTTACGAGCAGTACTTC	CASSLVAYEQYF
TRBV28	TRBJ2-1	TRBD1	NA	TGTGCCAGCAGTTTGGGACAGGGGGAGTCCTACAATGAGCAGTTCTTC	CASSLGQGESYNEQFF
TRBV5-6	TRBJ2-2	NA	NA	TGTGCCAGCAGCTTGGGGGCCACCGGGGAGCTGTTTTTT	CASSLGATGELFF
TRBV27	TRBJ2-7	TRBD2	NA	TGTGCCAGCAGTTCCCCTTATCCCCTGACTAGCGGGGGGGTGTACGAGCAGTACTTC	CASSSPYPLTSGGVYEQYF
TRBV2	TRBJ2-7	NA	few	TGTGCCAGCTTGGGACTGCTCTACGAGCAGTACTTC	CASLGLLYEQYF
TRBV19	TRBJ1-5	TRBD1	once	TGTGCCAGTAGTATAGAGACAGGGACGCTCAATCAGCCCCAGCATTTT	CASSIETGTLNQPQHF
TRBV15	TRBJ1-2	NA	NA	TGTGCCACCAGCAGAGATTCAGGGGCGCGTAATGGCTACACCTTC	CATSRDSGARNGYTF
TRBV28	TRBJ2-4	NA	few	TGTGCCAGCAGCCGACAGAGGGCCAAAAACATTCAGTACTTC	CASSRQRAKNIQYF
TRBV5-6	TRBJ2-1	NA	NA	TGTGCCAGCAGCGTCGGGACTTACAATGAGCAGTTCTTC	CASSVGTYNEQFF
TRBV2	TRBJ2-3	TRBD2	few	TGTGCCAGCAGTAGGACTAGCGGGGGGGCCCTCACAGATACGCAGTATTTT	CASSRTSGGALTDTQYF
TRBV7-6	TRBJ2-2	TRBD2	many	TGTGCCAGCAGCTTATCGGGCGGGGGTCAAGGCACCGGGGAGCTGTTTTTT	CASSLSGGGQGTGELFF
TRBV27	TRBJ2-4	NA	NA	TGTGCCAGCAGTTCCCCCGGCAAGGGAAACATTCAGTACTTC	CASSSPGKGNIQYF
TRBV14	TRBJ2-7	TRBD1	many	TGTGCCAGCAGCCGCTTTCTTCCCGGGACAGGGAAGTACGAGCAGTACTTC	CASSRFLPGTGKYEQYF
TRBV7-6	TRBJ2-1	TRBD1	NA	TGTGCCAGCAGCTTCACAGGGGGCCCTATCAATGAGCAGTTCTTC	CASSFTGGPINEQFF
TRBV27	TRBJ1-5	NA	few	TGTGCCAGCAGTTTGGGGTGGAATCAGCCCCAGCATTTT	CASSLGWNQPQHF
TRBV5-5	TRBJ1-2	NA	NA	TGTGCCAGCAGCTCCACCCAAGATGGCTACACCTTC	CASSSTQDGYTF
TRBV4-1	TRBJ2-7	NA	few	TGCGCCAGCAGCCAGCTTCCTGACCCGGACGGAATCTACGAGCAGTACTTC	CASSQLPDPDGIYEQYF
TRBV4-1	TRBJ1-1	TRBD1	few	TGCGCCAGCAGCCAACCGGGACAGACGAACACTGAAGCTTTCTTT	CASSQPGQTNTEAFF
TRBV4-1	TRBJ2-7	NA	NA	TGCGCCAGCAGCCGGACCCAGGGCTCCTACGAGCAGTACTTC	CASSRTQGSYEQYF
TRBV6-5	TRBJ1-2	TRBD1	few	TGTGCCAGCAGTCACGGACAGGGAGATGGCTACACCTTC	CASSHGQGDGYTF
TRBV5-5	TRBJ2-7	NA	NA	TGTGCCAGCAGCCATGGGGCCTTCTCCTACGAGCAGTACTTC	CASSHGAFSYEQYF
TRBV28	TRBJ2-7	NA	few	TGTGCCAGCAAGTCAGGGCTAAGCTCCTACGAGCAGTACTTC	CASKSGLSSYEQYF